The rows below give T cell receptor beta chains drawn from one sample of a study of blood T cell repertoires in COVID-19. TCRdb's table, derived via immunoSEQ multiplex PCR, lists solely in-frame clones and lacks some. Counted here are around 360,000 clones, more than 75% occurring once; the ten biggest clones make up 10%. Sequencing used peripheral blood. The receptors were sampled from a woman aged 30 to 39 with COVID-19, enrolled during active disease. The CDR3 runs from the conserved cysteine through the conserved F or W. A D gene is named only where the DNA matches it firmly. Clone size appears in some rows only: once, few, many, or a class for an expanded clone.

cdr3_length,clone_size,d_call,v_call,j_call,cdr3_aa,cdr3_nt
9,once,NA,TRBV23-1,TRBJ1-5,CARIGTQHF,TGCGCCAGAATCGGGACCCAGCATTTT
11,NA,NA,TRBV30,TRBJ2-4,CACGEGVIQYF,TGTGCCTGTGGGGAGGGGGTCATTCAGTACTTC
13,NA,TRBD1,TRBV5-1,TRBJ1-1,CASSSTGGTEAFF,TGCGCCAGCAGCTCAACAGGGGGCACTGAAGCTTTCTTT
14,few,NA,TRBV5-1,TRBJ1-3,CASKLGLSGNTIYF,TGCGCCAGCAAACTTGGACTTTCTGGAAACACCATATATTTT
14,once,NA,TRBV2,TRBJ2-2,CASKEGLNTGELFF,TGTGCCAGCAAAGAGGGATTGAACACCGGGGAGCTGTTTTTT
14,NA,NA,TRBV9,TRBJ1-5,CASHIPVSNQPQHF,TGTGCCAGCCATATTCCAGTTAGCAATCAGCCCCAGCATTTT
14,NA,TRBD1,TRBV28,TRBJ1-4,CASSRWDRGEKLFF,TGTGCCAGCAGCCGATGGGACAGGGGCGAAAAACTGTTTTTT
16,once,TRBD1,TRBV27,TRBJ2-2,CASRATGLGLTGELFF,TGTGCCAGCAGAGCGACAGGGCTAGGGCTAACCGGGGAGCTGTTTTTT
13,NA,TRBD1,TRBV6-5,TRBJ1-1,CASRVDRAGKAFF,TGTGCCAGCAGAGTTGACAGGGCGGGGAAAGCTTTCTTT
12,NA,NA,TRBV5-1,TRBJ2-1,CASSAPGLLPFF,TGCGCCAGCAGCGCCCCGGGACTCCTACCGTTCTTC
13,once,NA,TRBV21-1,TRBJ2-7,CASSTTSGRKQYF,TGTGCCAGCAGCACGACTAGCGGGAGGAAGCAGTACTTC
12,NA,NA,TRBV28,TRBJ1-4,CASSLQGEKLFF,TGTGCCAGCAGTTTACAGGGTGAAAAACTGTTTTTT
14,NA,TRBD1,TRBV6-5,TRBJ1-1,CASSRGQENTEAFF,TGTGCCAGCAGTCGGGGACAGGAGAACACTGAAGCTTTCTTT
12,NA,NA,TRBV29-1,TRBJ1-2,CSGLTGNYGYTF,TGCAGCGGCCTTACAGGGAACTATGGCTACACCTTC
13,once,NA,TRBV19,TRBJ2-7,CASSIDAGREQYF,TGTGCCAGTAGTATAGATGCGGGTCGCGAGCAGTACTTC
18,NA,TRBD1,TRBV4-3,TRBJ2-6,CASSQDPGGASGANVLTF,TGCGCCAGCAGCCAAGATCCAGGGGGCGCATCTGGGGCCAACGTCCTGACTTTC
12,NA,TRBD1,TRBV12-3/TRBV12-4,TRBJ1-2,CASAGQGYGYTF,TGTGCCAGCGCGGGACAGGGGTATGGCTACACCTTC
13,NA,NA,TRBV4-3,TRBJ2-3,CASSPGSTDTQYF,TGCGCCAGCAGCCCGGGTTCCACAGATACGCAGTATTTT
14,NA,NA,TRBV5-6,TRBJ2-3,CASSLVRRPDTQYF,TGTGCCAGCAGCTTGGTTAGGAGGCCAGATACGCAGTATTTT
10,NA,NA,TRBV11-2,TRBJ2-7,CASSLYEQYF,TGTGCCAGCAGCCTGTACGAGCAGTACTTC
14,once,NA,TRBV9,TRBJ1-2,CASTPWGREYGYTF,TGTGCCAGCACCCCCTGGGGCAGGGAATATGGCTACACCTTC
19,once,TRBD2,TRBV4-1,TRBJ2-7,CASSQSETSGSSVSGEQYF,TGCGCCAGCAGCCAATCGGAGACTAGCGGGAGTTCTGTATCAGGCGAGCAGTACTTC